The 13 T cell receptor beta chains below were found in one sample sequenced in a study of response to subunit inactivated influenza vaccine. TCRdb re-analysed the RT-PCR reads in MiXCR, keeping a single row per CDR3 protein. The data show about 540,000 distinct CDR3 sequences, under 30% seen once. The sample was also reused in another study, on T cells expressing NK-cell markers. That source adds: 5'RACE template switching built TCR beta cDNA with unique molecular identifiers.

The starting material was CD4+ T cells sorted from PBMCs, obtained 12 days after vaccination. Receptor source: a man aged 45-60 years who received an inactivated influenza vaccine.

The chain is built from TRBV6-5 and TRBJ1-1; the D is unclear. V shed 2 bases and J shed 5 bases, with 9 bases lying between them. This CDR3 is built from 13 residues. From germline, CDR1 is MNHEY and CDR2 SVGAGI. The CDR3, as DNA: TGTGCCAGCAGTTACGTGGGTCGAACTGAAGCTTTCTTT. Amino acids: CASSYVGRTEAFF.

This clonotype was seen only a few times. V gene TRBV29-1 combines with J gene TRBJ2-2; no clear D. V gave up 4 bases and J gave up 1 base, with 4 bases separating them. CDR1 and CDR2 (germline): SQVTM, ANQGSEA. CDR3 length: 12 residues. The CDR3 sequence is CSVGENTGELFF. CDR3 nucleotide sequence: TGCAGCGTTGGAGAGAACACCGGGGAGCTGTTTTTT.

The chain has TRBV7-2 and TRBJ2-7; 10 nucleotides agree with TRBD1. The V gene's germline CDR1 is SGHTA and CDR2 FQGNSA. J lost 4 bases, V lost 3 bases, and 6 bases had no gene match. The CDR3 consists of 15 residues. The CDR3 sequence is CASSFSGQGWYEQYF. The DNA for the CDR3 is TGTGCCAGCAGCTTTTCGGGACAGGGGTGGTACGAGCAGTACTTC.

The V gene is TRBV3-1, the J gene TRBJ2-6; D is perhaps TRBD2 (6 bases). V lost 1 base and J 2 bases, leaving 9 bases between the germline ends. The CDR3 has 16 amino acids. Germline loops: CDR1 LGHDT, CDR2 YNNKEL (reference sequence). The CDR3 loop is CASSQVRDAGANVLTF. DNA for the CDR3: TGTGCCAGCAGCCAAGTGCGGGACGCTGGGGCCAACGTCCTGACTTTC.

The CDR3 spells CSAANRVGGTDTQYF. The CDR3 bases are TGCAGTGCCGCAAACAGGGTCGGTGGCACAGATACGCAGTATTTT. The V call is TRBV20-1, the J call TRBJ2-3; perhaps TRBD1 as D (6 bases). Trimming left V 6 bases short and J 1 base short, with 17 bases between. CDR1 is DFQATT and CDR2 is SNEGSKA in the germline V gene (reference sequence). The CDR3 has 15 residues.

The rearrangement joins TRBV4-2 to TRBJ2-1, with D possibly matching TRBD2 (6 bases). The CDR3 covers 19 residues. Germline V gives CDR1 LGHNA, CDR2 YNFKEQ. The V end was cut by 2 bases, the J end by 0 bases, with 20 bases between. The CDR3 is CASSQSGLRGPLSYNEQFF. The CDR3 DNA follows: TGTGCCAGCAGCCAAAGTGGGTTGCGGGGCCCACTCTCCTACAATGAGCAGTTCTTC.

Only a few counts were recorded for this clonotype. CDR3 sequence: CASSQTGDIRGTEAFF. CDR3 in DNA: TGTGCCAGCAGCCAGACAGGGGACATCCGCGGGACTGAAGCTTTCTTT. V is TRBV12-3 or TRBV12-4 and J is TRBJ1-1, with 8 positions matching TRBD1. The length of the CDR3 is 16 residues. V dropped 6 bases and J dropped 5; count of bases not matched to a gene: 14.

The chain has TRBV24-1 and TRBJ2-3; the D is unclear. V was clipped by 4 bases and J by 5 bases, with 9 bases between them. The CDR3 is 13 residues long. CDR1 KGHDR and CDR2 SFDVKD come from the germline V gene. This CDR3 reads CATSDPPGDTQYF. The CDR3, as DNA: TGTGCCACCAGTGACCCCCCCGGAGATACGCAGTATTTT.

Only a few counts were recorded for this clonotype. This chain joins TRBV20-1 and TRBJ2-5; a weak D match, TRBD2 (5 bases). V lost 5 bases to trimming and J lost 4 bases, with 17 bases between them. Germline CDR1 is DFQATT and CDR2 is SNEGSKA (reference sequence). The CDR3 extends over 14 amino acids. The CDR3 DNA is TGCAGTGCTTCCACAGCGGTAGCCCTAGAGACCCAGTACTTC. It specifies CSASTAVALETQYF.

As regards this clonotype: Being one base from a much bigger clone, this may be a read error. This chain joins TRBV10-3 and TRBJ2-1; D gene unclear. CDR1 ENHRY and CDR2 SYGVKD come from the germline V gene. CDR3 size: 18 residues. The CDR3: CPISEFGRTSSSYNEQFF. The CDR3 DNA is TGTCCCATCAGTGAATTTGGGCGAACTTCGAGCTCCTACAATGAGCAGTTCTTC.

The chain couples TRBV11-2 to TRBJ2-7; 11 nucleotides line up with TRBD2. The junction had 7 bases not matched to a gene; V was cut back by 4 bases and J by 5 bases. The CDR3 is 15 amino acids. Germline CDR1 reads SGHAT; CDR2 reads FQNNGV. The CDR3, as DNA: TGTGCCAGCAGCTCCGGACTAGCGGGTGTCAACGAGCAGTACTTC. Its protein is CASSSGLAGVNEQYF.

This clonotype was counted only a few times. V usage is TRBV20-1 and J usage is TRBJ2-5, with D unresolved. The V gene's germline CDR1 is DFQATT and CDR2 SNEGSKA (reference sequence). This CDR3 region has 14 residues. V was cut by 0 bases and J by 2 bases, with 10 bases left in between. This CDR3 is CSARDNLQQETQYF. The CDR3 coding sequence is TGCAGTGCTAGAGACAATCTCCAACAAGAGACCCAGTACTTC.

This clonotype was counted between two and nine times. The chain is built from TRBV29-1 and TRBJ2-5; D ambiguous. V shed 5 bases and J shed 5 bases, with 6 bases lying between them. The CDR3 has 10 amino acids. Per germline, CDR1 SQVTM and CDR2 ANQGSEA. The CDR3 DNA follows: TGCAGCGTTACTCGGGAGACCCAGTACTTC. It specifies CSVTRETQYF.